This T cell receptor beta chain comes out of a study of blood T cell repertoires in COVID-19. The CDR3 has 14 residues. CDR1 LGHDT and CDR2 YNNKEL come from the germline V gene (reference sequence). V was clipped by 5 bases and J by 5 bases, with 15 bases between them. In the authors' workflow: Reference gene primer amplification in the assay estimated nucleated cell counts. The assay was immunoSEQ multiplex PCR, and TCRdb's table has in-frame clones only and misses some. The V and J calls and clone size were taken over from that table, and D and trimming were inferred from the DNA. Among 200,000 to 250,000 clones listed, around 87% were seen once.

The rearrangement links TRBV3-1 (or the pseudogene TRBV3-2) to TRBJ1-2; D is undetermined. This TCR derives from a woman aged 70-85 years with active or convalescent COVID-19. Sequencing input: peripheral blood. CDR3 in amino acids: CASSFSTATYGYTF. As DNA, the CDR3 is TGTGCCAGCAGCTTCAGTACAGCTACGTATGGCTACACCTTC.